Presented here are 7 T cell receptor beta chains from one specimen sequenced in a study of blood T cell repertoires in COVID-19. Libraries were prepared by immunoSEQ multiplex PCR; TCRdb keeps only in-frame clonotypes and omits some of them. The sample shows around 140,000 clones, 85% to 90% of them seen only once. The sequenced sample was peripheral blood. The receptors stem from a woman between 50 and 59 years old with active or convalescent COVID-19.

This sequence joins TRBV4-3 and TRBJ2-7; 7 bases fit TRBD1. Germline loops: CDR1 LGHNA, CDR2 YSLEER. Losses at the gene ends were 1 base for V and 1 base for J; bases not matched to a gene: 13. The CDR3 extends over 18 amino acids. The CDR3 coding sequence is TGCGCCAGCAGCCAAGGGCCCCCTCGGGCAGGGGGTTCCTACGAGCAGTACTTC. Translation: CASSQGPPRAGGSYEQYF.

The chain couples TRBV10-3 to TRBJ2-2; perhaps TRBD1 as D (6 bases). The CDR3 runs to 15 residues. With 3 bases removed from V and 2 bases from J, the gap between germline ends came to 10 bases. Germline CDR1 reads ENHRY; CDR2 reads SYGVKD. CDR3 region: CAISDGRGNTGELFF. In DNA form, the CDR3 reads TGTGCCATCAGTGATGGCAGGGGTAACACCGGGGAGCTGTTTTTT.

The rearrangement links TRBV11-2 to TRBJ1-6; 8 positions agree with TRBD1. Per germline, CDR1 SGHAT and CDR2 FQNNGV. The CDR3 sequence is 16 residues long. With 5 bases clipped from V and 9 bases from J, the junction kept 12 bases outside the gene matches. CDR3 amino acids: CASSRLTTGAGSPLHF. Here the CDR3 DNA reads TGTGCCAGCAGCCGACTCACGACAGGGGCCGGTTCACCCCTCCACTTT.

V gene TRBV5-1 combines with J gene TRBJ2-7; 7 bases align to TRBD1. There are 14 residues in the CDR3. After removal of 4 bases from V and 7 bases from J, the junction contained 11 bases not matched to a gene. From germline, CDR1 is SGHRS and CDR2 YFSETQ. This chain's CDR3 is CASSQRQGSGEQYF. The CDR3 DNA is TGCGCCAGCAGCCAGCGACAGGGATCGGGGGAGCAGTACTTC.

This clone was counted a single time. The V and J genes are TRBV7-2 and TRBJ2-7, with 10 bases identical to TRBD2. J lost 3 bases, V lost 5 bases, and 13 bases had no gene match. The CDR3 is made up of 17 amino acids. Germline V gives CDR1 SGHTA, CDR2 FQGNSA. The CDR3 DNA is TGTGCCAGCAGCGTATCTAGCGGGAGCATCAATTTCTACGAGCAGTACTTC. This encodes CASSVSSGSINFYEQYF.

CDR3 loop: CASSLKGAAVGYEQYF. The CDR3 DNA sequence: TGTGCCAGCAGCTTAAAAGGGGCAGCTGTAGGGTACGAGCAGTACTTC. The J gene is TRBJ2-7, the V gene TRBV7-9; a weak D match, TRBD1 (5 bases). This CDR3 contains 16 residues. V lost 2 bases to trimming and J lost 4 bases, with 18 bases between them. Germline loops: CDR1 SEHNR, CDR2 FQNEAQ (reference sequence).

This sequence joins TRBV2 and TRBJ1-3; 10 bases are shared with TRBD1. The CDR3 runs 15 residues. V was pared by 6 bases and J by 2 bases, with 4 bases of the junction left unmatched. Germline V gene lookup returns CDR1 SNHLY and CDR2 FYNNEI. The CDR3 DNA reads TGTGCCAGCAGCGGGACAGGGGCCGCTGGAAACACCATATATTTT. As protein: CASSGTGAAGNTIYF.